Below, 25 T cell receptor beta chains from the same sample are listed, as sequenced in a study of tissue T cells after allogeneic stem cell transplantation. Time point noted: mouse harvest day 7 after allogeneic transplant. Tail vein injection delivered 10^7 T-cell-depleted bone marrow cells and 10^6 splenic CD5+ T cells. Sequenced by immunoSEQ multiplex PCR; TCRdb stores in-frame clones only, minus some. Of fewer than 8,500 clones in the sample, under 55% were seen once. The sequencing sample was made of skin. The receptors stem from a female BALB/c mouse given C57BL/6 T cells with graft-versus-host disease after an allogeneic hematopoietic cell transplant.

Details on this clone: Germline and genes: mouse. From the germline J gene comes the end of the CDR3, since the read stops 1 residue before it. This chain connects TRBV13-2 to TRBJ1-2, with 7 bases lining up with TRBD1. The CDR3 extends over 15 amino acids. The germline V gene has CDR1 NNHNN and CDR2 SYGAGS (reference sequence). The V segment lost 0 bases and the J segment 1 base; nucleotides outside the gene matches: 3. The CDR3 DNA, read in part, is TGTGCCAGCGGTGATGCCCGGACAGGAAACTCCGACTACACC. Translated, it gives CASGDARTGNSDYT. The full CDR3 is CASGDARTGNSDYTF.

As concerns this clone: Gene labels here are mouse ones. The read comes to an end 1 residue before the CDR3 does, leaving the germline J gene to fill in the end. The gene calls are TRBV4 and TRBJ1-1; D is perhaps TRBD1 (5 bases). The CDR3 spans 12 residues. V was trimmed by 3 bases and J by 3 bases, leaving 5 bases between them. Germline V gene sequence: CDR1 LGHDT, CDR2 YNNKQL (reference sequence). The CDR3 loop reads CASSYRDTEVFF. The DNA read from the CDR3 is TGTGCCAGCAGCTACAGGGACACAGAAGTCTTC. The full variable domain, its missing parts supplied by reference TRBV4 and TRBJ1-1, is ETAVFQTPNYHVTQVGNEVSFNCKQTLGHDTMYWYKQDSKKLLKIMFSYNNKQLIVNETVPRRFSPQSSDKAHLNLRIKSVEPEDSAVYLCASSYRDTEVFFGKGTRLTVV.

As regards this clone: Mouse gene names and germline throughout. CDR3 DNA (partial): TGTGCTAGCAGTTGGAGGACAGGGGACACAGAAGTCTTC. It specifies CASSWRTGDTEVF. The whole CDR3 is CASSWRTGDTEVFF. V and J are TRBV29 and TRBJ1-1; TRBD1 agrees at 9 bases. The read terminates 1 residue ahead of where the CDR3 ends, so the germline J gene completes it. The V gene's germline CDR1 is MSHET and CDR2 SYDVDS. After removal of 4 bases from V and 3 bases from J, the junction contained 3 bases not matched to a gene. The CDR3 is made up of 14 amino acids.

A few counts support this clone. Gene names follow the mouse nomenclature. The missing CDR3 end, 1 residue past where the read stops, is filled in from the germline J gene. V usage is TRBV26 and J usage is TRBJ1-1, with 7 bases that match TRBD1. The V segment lost 0 bases and the J segment 1 base; nucleotides outside the gene matches: 2. CDR1 is KGHPV, CDR2 FQNQEV, per germline (reference sequence). This CDR3 has 15 residues. CDR3 DNA, as far as it was read: TGTGCCAGCAGTCTGTCGCCAGGGGGAAACACAGAAGTCTTC. Translated: CASSLSPGGNTEVF. In full, the CDR3 is CASSLSPGGNTEVFF. Together with reference TRBV26 and TRBJ1-1, the CDR3 gives the full variable domain: NSKVIQTPRYLVKGQGQKAKMRCIPEKGHPVVFWYQQNKNNEFKFLINFQNQEVLQQIDMTEKRFSAECPSNSPCSLEIQSSEAGDSALYLCASSLSPGGNTEVFFGKGTRLTVV.

On this clone itself: Germline and genes: mouse. The CDR3 sequence is CASSLSRDNPETLYF. The sequenced part of the CDR3 DNA is TGTGCCAGCAGTCTGTCGAGAGACAATCCAGAAACGCTGTAT. The chain has TRBV26 and TRBJ2-3, with no clear D. The read gets to within 1 residue of the CDR3 end, and the germline J gene fills in the rest. Germline CDR1 reads KGHPV; CDR2 reads FQNQEV (reference sequence). This CDR3 is 15 amino acids long. Trimming shortened V by 0 bases and J by 4 bases, and 11 bases separated the two germline ends. Combining the CDR3 with reference TRBV26 and TRBJ2-3 gives the whole variable domain NSKVIQTPRYLVKGQGQKAKMRCIPEKGHPVVFWYQQNKNNEFKFLINFQNQEVLQQIDMTEKRFSAECPSNSPCSLEIQSSEAGDSALYLCASSLSRDNPETLYFGSGTRLTVL.

About this clone itself: The genes are named according to mouse. The read is 1 residue too short to cover the CDR3 end, so that end is filled in from the germline J gene. The chain is built from TRBV15 and TRBJ2-7; D not resolved. Looked up from germline, CDR1 is SGHND and CDR2 is FRSKSL. The length of the CDR3 is 10 residues. With 1 base removed from V and 7 bases from J, the gap between germline ends came to 2 bases. CDR3 DNA, as far as it was read: TGTGCCAGCAGTTTAGGGGAACAGTAC. The encoded protein is CASSLGEQY. The full CDR3 is CASSLGEQYF.

To note about this clone: The genes are named according to mouse. Read data end 1 residue before the CDR3 end; the end is taken from the germline J gene. The V call is TRBV5, the J call TRBJ2-5, with 11 nucleotides matching TRBD2. Germline V lookup: CDR1 LGHNA, CDR2 YNLKQL (reference sequence). Unmatched junction bases numbered 4, after V lost 0 bases and J lost 5 bases. This CDR3 has 16 amino acids. Here the CDR3 reads CASSQDLGLGGDTQYF. Incomplete CDR3 DNA: TGTGCCAGCAGCCAAGATCTAGGACTGGGGGGAGACACCCAGTAC.

By share, this clone ranks as medium-sized. Genes and germline come from the mouse. Coverage ceases 1 residue before the CDR3 finishes, and the germline J gene fills in the end. This rearrangement joins TRBV26 to TRBJ2-1; either TRBD1 or TRBD2 may supply D (6 bases each). CDR1 is KGHPV, CDR2 FQNQEV, per germline (reference sequence). The CDR3 spans 13 residues. Trimming stripped 6 bases from V and 6 bases from J, with 12 bases between. This chain's CDR3 is CASSRGRGAEQFF. CDR3 DNA (partial): TGTGCCAGCAGCCGGGGGCGCGGTGCTGAGCAGTTC.

Points on this clone: Genes and germline are mouse. The read stops 1 residue short of the end of the CDR3; the missing end is completed from the germline J gene. V gene TRBV16 combines with J gene TRBJ2-7; no firm D call. With 1 base removed from V and 5 bases from J, the gap between germline ends came to 6 bases. The CDR3 spans 12 residues. Germline loops: CDR1 SGHSA, CDR2 FRNQAP. CDR3 sequence reads: CASSLGRDEQYF. CDR3 DNA, as far as it was read: TGTGCAAGCAGCTTAGGGAGGGATGAACAGTAC.

This clone has more than one count but fewer than ten. Gene names follow the mouse nomenclature. The CDR3 end falls 1 residue outside the read, so it is completed with the germline J gene. The same CDR3 also results from other DNA sequences found in this sample. The chain carries TRBV3 and TRBJ2-7; 9 positions agree with TRBD1. The ends lost 1 base at V and 3 bases at J; junction bases unmatched: 1. The CDR3 covers 14 residues. Germline values: CDR1 SNHLY, CDR2 FYNGKV (reference sequence). The CDR3 here is CASSLGGQGYEQYF. CDR3 DNA, as far as it was read: TGTGCCAGCAGCTTAGGGGGACAGGGCTATGAACAGTAC.

As to this clone: Gene names denote mouse genes. The read terminates 1 residue before the CDR3 end, so the remaining end is supplied by the germline J gene. The J gene is TRBJ1-2, the V gene TRBV19, with D perhaps TRBD1 (5 bases). V dropped 5 bases and J dropped 1 base, with 12 bases sitting between them. Germline CDR1 FNHDT, CDR2 SITEND (reference sequence). CDR3 size: 14 residues. Incomplete CDR3 DNA: TGTGCCAGCAGCCCCTCCGGACAAAACTCCGACTACACC. Translated: CASSPSGQNSDYT. In full, the CDR3 reads CASSPSGQNSDYTF.

Of note for this clone: Genes and germline are mouse. The CDR3 is CASSVRDRTEVFF. The sequenced CDR3 bases are TGTGCCAGCAGCGTCCGGGACAGAACAGAAGTCTTC. This chain links TRBV3 with TRBJ1-1, with 7 bases aligning to TRBD1. The missing CDR3 end, 1 residue past where the read stops, is filled in from the germline J gene. This CDR3 is built from 13 residues. Germline CDR1 reads SNHLY; CDR2 reads FYNGKV (reference sequence). Trimming at V came to 5 bases and at J to 5 bases, leaving 5 bases not matched to a gene.

A note on this clone: Gene names are the mouse ones. The missing CDR3 end, 1 residue past where the read stops, is filled in from the germline J gene. The chain links TRBV13-3 to TRBJ1-1, with TRBD1 identical over 9 bases. This CDR3 is built from 14 residues. J gave up 0 bases and V 6 bases, and 3 bases lay outside the gene matches. Germline V gene lookup returns CDR1 NNHDY and CDR2 SYVADS. Incomplete CDR3 DNA: TGTGCCAGCAAGAGGGACAGGGCAAACACAGAAGTCTTC. It specifies CASKRDRANTEVF. The whole CDR3 reads CASKRDRANTEVFF.

About this clone: Genes and germline are mouse. Read sequence stops 1 residue before the CDR3 end, and the germline J gene provides the missing end. The rearrangement uses TRBV12-1 and TRBJ2-1, with D tentatively TRBD1 or TRBD2 (6 bases each). The CDR3 extends over 14 amino acids. Trimming removed 0 bases from V and 4 bases from J, with 9 bases in between. Germline V gives CDR1 SGHSN, CDR2 HYEKVE. Partial CDR3 DNA: TGTGCCAGCTCTCTCTTGGGGGCGTATGCTGAGCAGTTC. Translated, it gives CASSLLGAYAEQF. The full CDR3 protein reads CASSLLGAYAEQFF.

This clone showed up just a few times. All gene names here are mouse names. The read terminates 1 residue ahead of where the CDR3 ends, so the germline J gene completes it. The chain recombines TRBV26 with TRBJ2-7, with 11 nucleotides matching TRBD1. CDR1 and CDR2 (germline): KGHPV, FQNQEV (reference sequence). The CDR3 length is 13 residues. With V trimmed by 2 bases and J by 6 bases, 0 bases remained unmatched. CDR3 protein: CASSLGTGGEQYF. The part of the CDR3 DNA that was read is TGTGCCAGCAGTCTGGGGACAGGGGGTGAACAGTAC.

This clone has a handful of counts. Mouse names are used for the genes. The read terminates 1 residue before the CDR3 end, so the remaining end is supplied by the germline J gene. The rearrangement links TRBV3 to TRBJ2-3; TRBD2 agrees at 14 bases. CDR1 SNHLY and CDR2 FYNGKV come from the germline V gene (reference sequence). The V and J ends lost 1 base and 1 base, in that order; junction bases with no gene match: 1. The CDR3 is made up of 17 amino acids. This chain's CDR3 is CASSLGDWGGRAETLYF. Incomplete CDR3 DNA: TGTGCCAGCAGCTTAGGGGACTGGGGGGGCCGTGCAGAAACGCTGTAT. Drawing the rest from reference TRBV3 and TRBJ2-3, the complete variable domain is GPKVLQIPSHQIIDMGQMVTLNCDPVSNHLYFYWYKQILGQQMEFLVNFYNGKVMEKSKLFKDQFSVERPDGSYFTLKIQPTALEDSAVYFCASSLGDWGGRAETLYFGSGTRLTVL.

In regard to this clone: The germline and genes are mouse ones. The read ends 1 residue before the CDR3 terminus; that terminus is restored from the germline J gene. The rearrangement links TRBV26 to TRBJ1-2, with D possibly being TRBD1 (6 bases). Per the germline V gene, CDR1 is KGHPV and CDR2 is FQNQEV (reference sequence). The CDR3 sequence is 13 residues long. V was clipped by 5 bases and J by 1 base, with 8 bases between them. CDR3 sequence reads: CASSMTGNSDYTF. The DNA read from the CDR3 is TGTGCCAGCAGTATGACAGGAAACTCCGACTACACC. The full variable domain, its missing parts supplied by reference TRBV26 and TRBJ1-2, is NSKVIQTPRYLVKGQGQKAKMRCIPEKGHPVVFWYQQNKNNEFKFLINFQNQEVLQQIDMTEKRFSAECPSNSPCSLEIQSSEAGDSALYLCASSMTGNSDYTFGSGTRLLVI.

With regard to this clone: The gene names given are mouse names. With the read ending 1 residue before the CDR3 end, the germline J gene is used to fill in that end. The V and J genes are TRBV3 and TRBJ1-1; D gene unclear. This CDR3 contains 14 residues. The germline V gene has CDR1 SNHLY and CDR2 FYNGKV (reference sequence). Trimming removed 1 base at V and 0 bases at J, with 6 bases between. The CDR3 region is CASSLDTTNTEVFF. The part of the CDR3 DNA that was read is TGTGCCAGCAGCTTAGATACAACAAACACAGAAGTCTTC.

In regard to this clone: Genes and germline are mouse. The read ends 1 residue early relative to the CDR3; the germline J gene fills the gap. This sequence joins TRBV3 and TRBJ2-5; tentatively, D is TRBD1 (6 bases). The CDR3 contains 13 residues. Germline-derived CDR1 and CDR2 are SNHLY and FYNGKV (reference sequence). Trimming cost V 1 base and J 8 bases, with 10 bases left between them. CDR3 loop: CASSLDRDGTQYF. The CDR3 DNA, read in part, is TGTGCCAGCAGCTTAGACAGGGACGGCACCCAGTAC.

By frequency in the sample, this clone is medium-sized. These gene names are mouse names. With the read ending 1 residue before the CDR3 end, the germline J gene is used to fill in that end. This chain uses TRBV16 with TRBJ2-3; 7 bases align to TRBD2. Germline loops: CDR1 SGHSA, CDR2 FRNQAP. J gave up 6 bases and V 1 base, and 1 base lay outside the gene matches. The length of the CDR3 is 13 residues. The CDR3 loop is CASSLVGGETLYF. The CDR3 bases that were read are TGTGCAAGCAGCTTAGTTGGGGGGGAAACGCTGTAT.

With regard to this clone: Germline and genes: mouse. The DNA ends 1 residue before the CDR3 does, and the rest of the CDR3 is filled in from the germline J gene. The chain carries TRBV26 and TRBJ1-2, with 9 bases aligning to TRBD1. CDR1 and CDR2 from the germline V gene are KGHPV and FQNQEV (reference sequence). The CDR3 is 14 residues long. V gave up 6 bases and J gave up 1 base; unmatched junction bases: 3. The CDR3 sequence: CASRPGQGNSDYTF. CDR3 DNA (partial): TGTGCCAGCAGACCGGGACAGGGAAACTCCGACTACACC.

Note on this clone: Gene names refer to mouse genes. Coverage ceases 1 residue before the CDR3 finishes, and the germline J gene fills in the end. V and J are TRBV26 and TRBJ1-1; TRBD1 matches 9 bases. The V gene end was trimmed by 3 bases and the J gene end by 3 bases; junction bases not matched to a gene: 5. The CDR3 loop spans 15 amino acids. Germline assignment: CDR1 KGHPV and CDR2 FQNQEV (reference sequence). The DNA read from the CDR3 is TGTGCCAGCAGTCTCACAGGGGGCGAGGACACAGAAGTCTTC. It translates to CASSLTGGEDTEVF. The CDR3 reads in full as CASSLTGGEDTEVFF.

This clone was observed a few times. The genes and germline here are from mouse. The read halts 1 residue ahead of the CDR3 end, with the missing end drawn from the germline J gene. V gene TRBV3 combines with J gene TRBJ2-5; TRBD2 matches 7 bases. The junction had 4 bases not matched to a gene; V was cut back by 4 bases and J by 3 bases. CDR1 is SNHLY and CDR2 is FYNGKV in the germline V gene (reference sequence). This CDR3 contains 14 residues. The CDR3 sequence is CASSSYWGQDTQYF. The DNA read from the CDR3 is TGTGCCAGCAGCTCTTACTGGGGTCAAGACACCCAGTAC.

Remarks on this clone: The gene symbols are mouse symbols. The sequenced fragment ends 1 residue before the CDR3 boundary, so the rest is inferred from the germline J gene. The chain uses TRBV26 and TRBJ1-6; D unresolved. TRBJ1-6 counts as an open reading frame of uncertain function. The CDR3 consists of 14 residues. V lost 4 bases and J 3 bases, leaving 7 bases between the germline ends. Looked up from germline, CDR1 is KGHPV and CDR2 is FQNQEV (reference sequence). CDR3 in amino acids: CASSRQDYNSPLYF. The part of the CDR3 DNA that was read is TGTGCCAGCAGTCGGCAGGACTATAATTCGCCCCTCTAC.

This clone was seen just once. The gene names given are mouse names. The CDR3 end lies 1 residue beyond the end of the read and is filled in from the germline J gene. Other DNA sequences in this sample translate to the same CDR3. The V call is TRBV26, the J call TRBJ1-1, with D possibly TRBD1 on 5 matching bases. This CDR3 spans 13 amino acids. Germline CDR1 is KGHPV and CDR2 is FQNQEV (reference sequence). Trimming pared 2 bases from V and 1 base from J, leaving 5 bases between. The covered CDR3 bases are TGTGCCAGCAGTCTGAGGGGAAACACAGAAGTCTTC. This sequence encodes CASSLRGNTEVF. The CDR3 in full is CASSLRGNTEVFF.